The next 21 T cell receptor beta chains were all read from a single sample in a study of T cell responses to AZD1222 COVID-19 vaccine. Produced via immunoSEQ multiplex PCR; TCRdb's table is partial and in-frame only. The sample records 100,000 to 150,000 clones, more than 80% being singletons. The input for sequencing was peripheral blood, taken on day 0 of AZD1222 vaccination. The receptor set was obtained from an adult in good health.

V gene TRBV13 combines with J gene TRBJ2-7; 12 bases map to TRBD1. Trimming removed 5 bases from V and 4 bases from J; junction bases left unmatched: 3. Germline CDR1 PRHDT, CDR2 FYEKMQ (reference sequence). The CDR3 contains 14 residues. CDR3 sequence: CASSEGQGAYEQYF. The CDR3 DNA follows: TGTGCCAGCAGCGAGGGACAGGGGGCTTACGAGCAGTACTTC.

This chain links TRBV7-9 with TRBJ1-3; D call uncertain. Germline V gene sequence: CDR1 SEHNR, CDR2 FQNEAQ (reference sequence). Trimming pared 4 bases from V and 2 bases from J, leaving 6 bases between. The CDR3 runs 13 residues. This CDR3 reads CASSSLPGNTIYF. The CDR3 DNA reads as TGTGCCAGCAGCTCCTTACCTGGAAACACCATATATTTT.

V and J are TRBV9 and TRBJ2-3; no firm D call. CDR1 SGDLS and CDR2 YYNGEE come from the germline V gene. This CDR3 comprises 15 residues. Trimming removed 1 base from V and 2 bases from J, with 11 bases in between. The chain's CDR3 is CASSVTTLDTDTQYF. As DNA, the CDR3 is TGTGCCAGCAGCGTAACCACTTTAGACACAGATACGCAGTATTTT.

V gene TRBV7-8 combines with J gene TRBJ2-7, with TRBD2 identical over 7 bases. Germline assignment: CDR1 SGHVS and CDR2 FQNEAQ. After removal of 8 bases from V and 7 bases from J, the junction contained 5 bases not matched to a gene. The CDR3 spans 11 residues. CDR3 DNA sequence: TGTGCCAGCCGTGGGGGGGTAGAGCAGTACTTC. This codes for CASRGGVEQYF.

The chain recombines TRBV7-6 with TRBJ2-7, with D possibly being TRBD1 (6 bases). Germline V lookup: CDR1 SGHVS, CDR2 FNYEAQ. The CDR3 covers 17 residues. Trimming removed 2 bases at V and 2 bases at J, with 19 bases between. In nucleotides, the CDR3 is TGTGCCAGCAGCTTACGACCAGCCTCAGGGGACCCCTACGAGCAGTACTTC. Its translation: CASSLRPASGDPYEQYF.

The CDR3 region is CASRSRSGSISYEQYF. The CDR3 DNA sequence: TGTGCCAGCAGATCTCGAAGCGGGTCTATCTCCTACGAGCAGTACTTC. The J gene is TRBJ2-7, the V gene TRBV13; D might be TRBD2 (6 bases). Per germline, CDR1 PRHDT and CDR2 FYEKMQ (reference sequence). The length of the CDR3 is 16 residues. Trimming shortened V by 6 bases and J by 0 bases, and 18 bases separated the two germline ends.

CDR3 coding DNA: TGTGCCAGCAGCATAGGGATCAACGAACCTTCACCCCTCCACTTT. Translated: CASSIGINEPSPLHF. The chain employs TRBV9 and TRBJ1-6, with D unclear. The germline V gene has CDR1 SGDLS and CDR2 YYNGEE. V lost 4 bases to trimming and J lost 9 bases, with 17 bases between them. This CDR3 comprises 15 residues.

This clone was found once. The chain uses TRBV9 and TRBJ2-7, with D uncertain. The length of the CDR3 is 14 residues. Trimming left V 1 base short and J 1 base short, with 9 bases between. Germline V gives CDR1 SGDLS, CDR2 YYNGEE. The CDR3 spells CASSVRHSSYEQYF. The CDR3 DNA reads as TGTGCCAGCAGCGTAAGGCACAGTTCCTACGAGCAGTACTTC.

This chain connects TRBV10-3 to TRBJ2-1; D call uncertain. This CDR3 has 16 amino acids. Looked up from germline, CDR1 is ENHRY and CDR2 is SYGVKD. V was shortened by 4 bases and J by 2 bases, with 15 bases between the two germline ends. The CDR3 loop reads CAISGSGSSPYNEQFF. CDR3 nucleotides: TGTGCCATCAGTGGCTCTGGCTCCAGCCCCTACAATGAGCAGTTCTTC.

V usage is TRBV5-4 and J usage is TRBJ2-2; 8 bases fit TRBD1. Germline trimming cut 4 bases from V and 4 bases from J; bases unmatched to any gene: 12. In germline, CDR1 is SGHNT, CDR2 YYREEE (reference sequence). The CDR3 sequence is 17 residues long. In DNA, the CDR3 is TGTGCCAGCAGCCCCTTGACAGGGGCGATTGGCACCGGGGAGCTGTTTTTT. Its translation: CASSPLTGAIGTGELFF. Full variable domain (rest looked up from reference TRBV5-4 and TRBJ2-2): ETGVTQSPTHLIKTRGQQVTLRCSSQSGHNTVSWYQQALGQGPQFIFQYYREEENGRGNFPPRFSGLQFPNYSSELNVNALELDDSALYLCASSPLTGAIGTGELFFGEGSRLTVL.

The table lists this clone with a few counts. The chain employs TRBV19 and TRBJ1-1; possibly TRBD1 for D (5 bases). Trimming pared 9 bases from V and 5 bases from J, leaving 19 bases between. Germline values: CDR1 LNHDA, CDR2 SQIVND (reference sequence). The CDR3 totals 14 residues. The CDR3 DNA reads TGTGCCAGCATGCTTAGGGGCGCGGGGACTGAAGCTTTCTTT. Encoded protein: CASMLRGAGTEAFF.

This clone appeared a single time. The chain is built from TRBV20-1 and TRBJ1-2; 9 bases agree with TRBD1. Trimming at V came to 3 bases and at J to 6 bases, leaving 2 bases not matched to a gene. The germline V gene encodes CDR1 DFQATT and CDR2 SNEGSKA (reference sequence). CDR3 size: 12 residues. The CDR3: CSASGTGNGYTF. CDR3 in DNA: TGCAGTGCTAGTGGGACAGGGAATGGCTACACCTTC.

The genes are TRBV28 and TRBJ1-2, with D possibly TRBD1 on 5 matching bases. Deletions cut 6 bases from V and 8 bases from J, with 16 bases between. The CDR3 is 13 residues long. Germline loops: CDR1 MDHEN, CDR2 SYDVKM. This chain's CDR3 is CASSPPRGLGYTF. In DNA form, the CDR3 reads TGTGCCAGCAGCCCCCCCCGGGGCCTGGGCTACACCTTC.

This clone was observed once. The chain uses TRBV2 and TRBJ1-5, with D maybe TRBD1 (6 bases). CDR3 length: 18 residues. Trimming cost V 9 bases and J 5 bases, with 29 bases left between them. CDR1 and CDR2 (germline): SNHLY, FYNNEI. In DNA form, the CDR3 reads TGTGCCAGTAGAGAATTGGGGGGGCGTTCTGTCGGGTATCAGCCCCAGCATTTT. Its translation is CASRELGGRSVGYQPQHF.

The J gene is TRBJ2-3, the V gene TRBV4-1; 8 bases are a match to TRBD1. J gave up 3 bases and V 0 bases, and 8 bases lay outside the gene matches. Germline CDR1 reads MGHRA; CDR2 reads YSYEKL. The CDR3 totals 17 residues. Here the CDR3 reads CASSQDTGTGQTDTQYF. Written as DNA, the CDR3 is TGCGCCAGCAGCCAAGATACCGGGACAGGACAAACAGATACGCAGTATTTT.

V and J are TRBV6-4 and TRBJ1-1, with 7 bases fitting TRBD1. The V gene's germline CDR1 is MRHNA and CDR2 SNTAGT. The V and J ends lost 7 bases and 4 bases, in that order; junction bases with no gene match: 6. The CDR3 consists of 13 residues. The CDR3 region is CASMASGGTEAFF. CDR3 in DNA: TGTGCCAGCATGGCATCAGGGGGCACTGAAGCTTTCTTT.

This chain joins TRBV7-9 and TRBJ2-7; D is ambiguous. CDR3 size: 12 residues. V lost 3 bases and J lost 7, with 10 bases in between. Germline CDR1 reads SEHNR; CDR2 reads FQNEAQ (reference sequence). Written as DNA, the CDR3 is TGTGCCAGCAGCTTTACGGGTTCTGAGCAGTACTTC. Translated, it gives CASSFTGSEQYF. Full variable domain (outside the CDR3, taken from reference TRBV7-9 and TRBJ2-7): DTGVSQNPRHKITKRGQNVTFRCDPISEHNRLYWYRQTLGQGPEFLTYFQNEAQLEKSRLLSDRFSAERPKGSFSTLEIQRTEQGDSAMYLCASSFTGSEQYFGPGTRLTVT.

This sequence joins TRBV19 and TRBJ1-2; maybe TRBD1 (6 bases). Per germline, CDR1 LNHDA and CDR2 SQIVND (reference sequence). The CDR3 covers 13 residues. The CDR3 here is CASRDNDVYGYTF. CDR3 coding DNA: TGTGCAAGCCGGGACAACGACGTATATGGCTACACCTTC.

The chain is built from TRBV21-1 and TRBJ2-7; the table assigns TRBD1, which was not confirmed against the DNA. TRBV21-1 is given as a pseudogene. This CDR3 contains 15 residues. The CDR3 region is CASSNPGQGNYEQYF. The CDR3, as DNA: TGTGCCAGCAGCAACCCCGGACAGGGCAACTACGAGCAGTACTTC.

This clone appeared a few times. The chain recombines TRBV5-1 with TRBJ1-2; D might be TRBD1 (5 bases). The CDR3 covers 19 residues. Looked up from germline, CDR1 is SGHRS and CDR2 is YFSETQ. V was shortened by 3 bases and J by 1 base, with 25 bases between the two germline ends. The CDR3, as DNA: TGCGCCAGCAGCTCCAAGACCCTAGAGGGGAGGGTGGATAACTATGGCTACACCTTC. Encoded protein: CASSSKTLEGRVDNYGYTF.

CDR3 DNA: TGTGCCAGCGCCACAGGGGCAACGGGGTATACCACTGAAGCTTTCTTT. The encoded protein is CASATGATGYTTEAFF. V and J are TRBV28 and TRBJ1-1, with 7 bases identical to TRBD1. V shed 8 bases and J 4 bases; nucleotides not matched to a gene: 16. The CDR3 consists of 16 residues. Germline V gene lookup returns CDR1 MDHEN and CDR2 SYDVKM.